The clone carrying this T cell receptor beta chain was recorded many times. Its cognate antigen is unknown. Read sequence stops 3 residues before the CDR3 end, and the germline J gene provides the missing end. This sample was included in a study of T cell clonality in common variable immunodeficiency. Study findings and constraints: Compared with healthy controls, CVID subjects showed increased TCRbeta clonality, mostly in about a third.

V was trimmed by 5 bases and J by 4 bases, leaving 8 bases between them. The CDR3 length is 12 residues. Germline V gene lookup returns CDR1 SNHLY and CDR2 FYNNEI. The assay was immunoSEQ multiplex PCR, and TCRdb's table has in-frame clones only and misses some. There are 40,000 to 45,000 clones in the sample, none observed a single time. Source material: peripheral blood mononuclear cells. The sequence was obtained from a person aged 18 to 75 in good health. The chain employs TRBV2 and TRBJ1-2, with a possible D match to TRBD1 (5 bases). The sequenced part of the CDR3 DNA is TGTGCCAGCAGTACTGACAGCTATGGC. It codes for CASSTDSYG. The entire CDR3 reads CASSTDSYGYTF.